Sequencing of this T cell receptor (beta chain) was carried out in a study of early T cells in non-severe SARS-CoV-2 infection (dated by TCRdb to 2020 to 2023). Describing the broader study: Because TCR sequencing was done on bulk RNA from unsorted whole blood, the alpha and beta chains could not be paired.

This clonotype was counted between two and nine times. The antigen this receptor binds is unknown. No base quality values were provided; no much bigger clone lies one nucleotide off. Library generation was performed with 5' RACE. Instrument used: NextSeq 500. The TCR library protocol attached unique molecular identifiers to individual cDNA molecules to correct for sequencing error and PCR bias. Both TCR alpha and beta chains were sequenced, and tight co-correlation was observed between alpha and beta sequence abundances in each sample. Under the source paper's analysis protocol: Decombinator V4 was used to annotate the V gene, J gene and CDR3 of the TCR sequences. Expanded TCRs were defined as changing significantly between any two time points under a Poisson model with p below 0.0001. TCR abundances were normalised to the total number of TCRs sequenced in each sample and reported as counts per million. MAIT TCRs were defined by TRAV1-2 paired with TRAJ12, TRAJ20 or TRAJ33, and iNKT TCRs by TRAV10 paired with TRAJ18. VDJdb, accessed 1 November 2021, was searched for CMV, EBV and SARS-CoV-2 annotated TCRs, with TCRs annotated for multiple antigens excluded. TCRdb reran the public reads through fastp at Q25 and MiXCR, keeping productive beta chains. Rows with one shared CDR3 protein collapse into an entry with the most common genes and DNA. TCRdb, rather than the study authors, made the V and J calls. For this sample there are around 32,000 distinct CDR3 sequences; approximately 5.2% appear just once. Roughly 5.7% of the sample rests with the top ten.

What the research found in general, with its limitations: VDJdb matching was skewed toward anti-spike CD8 responses and likely underestimated virus-specific expansions, missing private and CD4 specificities.

Measured from the cysteine to the phenylalanine, the CDR3 is 15 residues long. Of all the DNA, just the CDR3 is kept, 45 bases in frame from base 1. Sequences SEHNR (CDR1) and FQNEAQ (CDR2) are obtained from the germline V gene (reference sequence). The junction shows trimming of 1 base on V and 2 bases on J, plus 9 bases between the germline ends. The study was a case-control design nested within a healthcare worker cohort in London, UK, with weekly nasopharyngeal swab PCR tests and blood sampling. Healthcare workers were recruited between 23 and 31 March 2020, during the week of the UK lockdown, and were followed weekly for up to roughly 16 weeks.

The chain is made from TRBV7-9 and TRBJ2-1; the D gene is not confidently resolved. The TCR originated in an adult who was a healthcare worker with PCR-confirmed SARS-CoV-2 infection or an uninfected control (not recorded which). The sequenced sample was whole blood. The CDR3 has the sequence CASSLGDEAYNEQFF. The nucleotide sequence reads TGTGCCAGCAGCTTAGGGGATGAAGCCTACAATGAGCAGTTCTTC.